Presented here are 8 T cell receptor beta chains from one specimen sequenced in a study of T cell responses to AZD1222 COVID-19 vaccine. Data came from immunoSEQ multiplex PCR; TCRdb stores just in-frame clones and leaves some out. The table includes 150,000 or so clones, approximately 90% detected once. The starting material was peripheral blood, obtained on day 0 of AZD1222 vaccination. The receptors were sampled from an adult in good health.

The gene calls are TRBV5-8 and TRBJ1-3; D is uncertain. V was trimmed by 5 bases and J by 4 bases, leaving 7 bases between them. From germline, CDR1 is SGHTS and CDR2 YDEGEE. The CDR3 loop spans 12 amino acids. DNA of the CDR3: TGTGCCAGCAGAGGAGGGGGAAACACCATATATTTT. Translated, it gives CASRGGGNTIYF.

V usage is TRBV18 and J usage is TRBJ2-3, with 10 bases matching TRBD2. Germline V gene sequence: CDR1 KGHSH, CDR2 LQKENI. The CDR3 sequence is 16 residues long. The V segment lost 0 bases and the J segment 6 bases; nucleotides outside the gene matches: 6. CDR3 region: CASSPPQAGGPDTQYF. CDR3 DNA sequence: TGTGCCAGCTCACCACCCCAAGCGGGGGGGCCGGATACGCAGTATTTT.

V usage is TRBV6-5 and J usage is TRBJ1-2, with 10 bases lining up with TRBD1. CDR3 length: 16 amino acids. V shed 0 bases, J shed 4 bases, and the junction held 5 bases outside the gene matches. Germline V gene data show CDR1 as MNHEY and CDR2 as SVGAGI. The CDR3 nucleotides read TGTGCCAGCAGTTACTCGACAGGGACAGGGGCCTATGGCTACACCTTC. Its translation: CASSYSTGTGAYGYTF.

The rearrangement links TRBV6-5 to TRBJ2-3; 7 bases align to TRBD2. Trimming removed 0 bases from V and 2 bases from J; junction bases left unmatched: 5. The CDR3 length is 16 residues. CDR1 MNHEY and CDR2 SVGAGI come from the germline V gene. This CDR3 reads CASSYSGGRATDTQYF. Here the CDR3 DNA reads TGTGCCAGCAGTTACTCTGGGGGGAGGGCCACAGATACGCAGTATTTT.

The chain is built from TRBV6-5 and TRBJ2-7, with a tentative D call TRBD1 (6 bases). The CDR3 contains 12 residues. The V gene lost 6 bases and the J gene lost 6 bases, with 12 bases spanning the gap. Germline assignment: CDR1 MNHEY and CDR2 SVGAGI. The CDR3 reads CASSSNRAEQYF. CDR3 nucleotides: TGTGCCAGCAGCTCGAACAGGGCCGAGCAGTACTTC.

The rearrangement uses TRBV19 and TRBJ1-2; 8 positions match TRBD1. V lost 11 bases and J lost 6; bases outside the gene matches: 5. The CDR3 is made up of 11 amino acids. CDR1 is LNHDA, CDR2 SQIVND, per germline (reference sequence). Here the CDR3 reads CAVSGGDGYTF. Written as DNA, the CDR3 is TGTGCCGTTTCAGGGGGCGATGGCTACACCTTC.

The chain joins TRBV5-6 to TRBJ2-7, with D unclear. Germline CDR1 SGHDT, CDR2 YYEEEE. The V and J ends lost 2 bases and 5 bases respectively, with 17 bases between them. There are 15 residues in the CDR3. For the CDR3, the DNA is TGTGCCAGCAGCTTTGGCCCTACTTCTGAGGACGAGCAGTACTTC. Translating it yields CASSFGPTSEDEQYF.

This clone occurred a few times. This chain links TRBV3-1 (or the pseudogene TRBV3-2) with TRBJ2-3; 8 bases match TRBD2. This CDR3 comprises 15 residues. Trimming at V came to 1 base and at J to 3 bases, leaving 3 bases not matched to a gene. Per the germline V gene, CDR1 is LGHDT and CDR2 is YNNKEL (reference sequence). The CDR3 sequence: CASSQGASGTDTQYF. CDR3 nucleotides: TGTGCCAGCAGCCAAGGGGCTAGCGGGACAGATACGCAGTATTTT.